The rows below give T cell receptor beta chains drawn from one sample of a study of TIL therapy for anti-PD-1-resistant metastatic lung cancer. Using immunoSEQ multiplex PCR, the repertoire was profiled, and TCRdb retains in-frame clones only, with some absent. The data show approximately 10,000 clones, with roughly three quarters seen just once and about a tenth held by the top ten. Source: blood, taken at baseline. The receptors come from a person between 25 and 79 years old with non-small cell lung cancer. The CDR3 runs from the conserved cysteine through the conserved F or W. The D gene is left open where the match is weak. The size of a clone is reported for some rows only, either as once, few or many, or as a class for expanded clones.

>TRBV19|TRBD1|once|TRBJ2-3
CASSPVGTGWADTQYF
TGTGCCAGTAGCCCGGTCGGGACAGGGTGGGCAGATACGCAGTATTTT
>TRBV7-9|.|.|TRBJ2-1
CASSLSLDEQFF
TGTGCCAGCAGCTTAAGTCTGGATGAGCAGTTCTTC
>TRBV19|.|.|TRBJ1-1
CASSMGPEAFF
TGTGCCAGCTCCATGGGGCCTGAAGCTTTCTTT
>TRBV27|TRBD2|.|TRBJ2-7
CASSFLSREIGEQYF
TGTGCCAGCAGTTTTCTCTCGCGGGAGATCGGCGAGCAGTACTTC
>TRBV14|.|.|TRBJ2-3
CASSLQGLGTQYF
TGTGCCAGCAGCCTACAGGGCCTCGGGACGCAGTATTTT
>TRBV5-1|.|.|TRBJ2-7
CASSLRLEGSYEQYF
TGCGCCAGCAGCTTGAGATTGGAGGGCTCCTACGAGCAGTACTTC
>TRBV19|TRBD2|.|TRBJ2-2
CARTGGLAGDNTGELFF
TGTGCCAGGACTGGCGGACTAGCGGGAGACAACACCGGGGAGCTGTTTTTT
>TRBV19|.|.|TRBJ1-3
CASTPLGTGDTIYF
TGTGCCAGTACGCCCCTTGGGACTGGAGACACCATATATTTT
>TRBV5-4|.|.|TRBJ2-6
CASSTLTGRVGRSGANVLTF
TGTGCCAGCAGCACGCTGACAGGGAGGGTAGGGCGTTCTGGGGCCAACGTCCTGACTTTC
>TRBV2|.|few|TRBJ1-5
CASLDSYLSNQPQHF
TGTGCCAGCCTGGACAGTTACCTTAGCAATCAGCCCCAGCATTTT
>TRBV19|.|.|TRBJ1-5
CASKPGLNSNQPQHF
TGTGCCAGTAAGCCGGGATTGAATAGCAATCAGCCCCAGCATTTT
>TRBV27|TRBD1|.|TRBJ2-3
CASRPDRGTDTQYF
TGTGCCAGCAGGCCGGACAGGGGGACAGATACGCAGTATTTT
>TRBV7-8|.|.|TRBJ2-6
CASSQNQGARSGSSSGANVLTF
TGTGCCAGCAGCCAAAACCAAGGGGCCAGGAGCGGATCAAGCTCTGGGGCCAACGTCCTGACTTTC
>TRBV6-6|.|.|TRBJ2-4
CASSYLEGSKNIQYF
TGTGCCAGCAGTTACTTGGAGGGGTCCAAAAACATTCAGTACTTC
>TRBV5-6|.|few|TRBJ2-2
CASTLGGNTGELFF
TGTGCCAGCACCCTCGGGGGGAACACCGGGGAGCTGTTTTTT
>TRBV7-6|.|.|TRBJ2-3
CASSLGGLATDTQYF
TGTGCCAGCAGCTTAGGTGGACTCGCAACAGATACGCAGTATTTT
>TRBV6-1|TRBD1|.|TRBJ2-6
CASRDRADGANVLTF
TGTGCCAGCAGGGACAGGGCGGACGGGGCCAACGTCCTGACTTTC
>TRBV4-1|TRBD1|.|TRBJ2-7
CASSQEGQLSYEQYF
TGCGCCAGCAGCCAAGAGGGACAGCTTTCCTACGAGCAGTACTTC
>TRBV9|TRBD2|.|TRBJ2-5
CASSAQLAGQETQYF
TGTGCCAGCAGCGCTCAACTAGCGGGCCAAGAGACCCAGTACTTC
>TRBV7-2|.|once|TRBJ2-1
CASSLGPQGGEQFF
TGTGCCAGCAGCTTAGGACCACAGGGAGGAGAGCAGTTCTTC
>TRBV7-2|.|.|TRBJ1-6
CASSPQMTSPLHF
TGTGCCAGCAGCCCGCAAATGACCTCACCCCTCCACTTT
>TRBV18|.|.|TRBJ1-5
CASSPGGGQPQHF
TGTGCCAGCTCACCAGGGGGCGGTCAGCCCCAGCATTTT
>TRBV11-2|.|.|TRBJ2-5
CASSKGDRRQTQYF
TGTGCCAGCAGCAAGGGGGACCGTAGACAGACCCAGTACTTC
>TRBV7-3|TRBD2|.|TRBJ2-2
CASSPFGTSSTGELFF
TGTGCCAGCAGCCCCTTCGGGACTAGCTCTACCGGGGAGCTGTTTTTT
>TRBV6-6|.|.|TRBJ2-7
CASRETGRLHEQYF
TGTGCCAGCAGGGAGACAGGGAGGTTGCACGAGCAGTACTTC
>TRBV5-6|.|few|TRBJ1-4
CASSPRGLEKLFF
TGTGCCAGCAGCCCGAGGGGTTTAGAAAAACTGTTTTTT
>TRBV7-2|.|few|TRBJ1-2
CASSLAGREWDGYTF
TGTGCCAGCAGCTTAGCGGGCAGGGAGTGGGATGGCTACACCTTC
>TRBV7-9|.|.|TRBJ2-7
CASSFSYEQYF
TGTGCCAGCAGCTTCTCCTACGAGCAGTACTTC
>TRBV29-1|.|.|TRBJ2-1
CSVEKGMGAPQFF
TGCAGCGTTGAAAAGGGGATGGGGGCCCCGCAGTTCTTC
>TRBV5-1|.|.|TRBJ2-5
CASSLSIGAGETQYF
TGCGCCAGCAGCTTGTCTATAGGGGCGGGCGAGACCCAGTACTTC
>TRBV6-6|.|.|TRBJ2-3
CASTTRRAITDTQYF
TGTGCCAGCACCACTAGGAGGGCCATTACAGATACGCAGTATTTT
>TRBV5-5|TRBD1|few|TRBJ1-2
CASSLWQGATYGYTF
TGTGCCAGCAGCTTGTGGCAGGGGGCGACCTATGGCTACACCTTC
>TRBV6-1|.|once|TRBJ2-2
CASRLGAANTGELFF
TGTGCCAGCAGGCTAGGGGCGGCGAACACCGGGGAGCTGTTTTTT
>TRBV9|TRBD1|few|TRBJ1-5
CASSVEGQPYQPQHF
TGTGCCAGCAGCGTAGAGGGACAGCCTTATCAGCCCCAGCATTTT
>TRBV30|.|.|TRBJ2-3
CAWSSGGTDTQYF
TGTGCCTGGAGTTCGGGGGGCACAGATACGCAGTATTTT
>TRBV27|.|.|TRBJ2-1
CASSLGPPQGTYNEQFF
TGTGCCAGCAGTTTAGGTCCCCCACAGGGTACCTACAATGAGCAGTTCTTC
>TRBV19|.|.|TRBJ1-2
CASSIGGPDGYTF
TGTGCCAGTAGTATAGGAGGGCCTGATGGCTACACCTTC
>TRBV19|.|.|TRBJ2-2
CASSIVRANTGELFF
TGTGCCAGTAGTATAGTCAGGGCGAACACCGGGGAGCTGTTTTTT
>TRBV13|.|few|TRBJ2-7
CASSAGDYEQYF
TGTGCCAGCAGCGCAGGGGACTACGAGCAGTACTTC
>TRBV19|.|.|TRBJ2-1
CASSKDSSSREQFF
TGTGCCAGTAGTAAGGACAGCTCTTCAAGGGAGCAGTTCTTC
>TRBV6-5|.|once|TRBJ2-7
CASSYSGPPAYEQYF
TGTGCCAGCAGTTACTCGGGTCCTCCCGCCTACGAGCAGTACTTC
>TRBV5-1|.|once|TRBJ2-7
CASSLEWGSVEQYF
TGCGCCAGCAGCTTGGAGTGGGGGTCGGTTGAGCAGTACTTC
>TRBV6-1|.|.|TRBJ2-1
CASSYQFF
TGTGCCAGCAGTTACCAGTTCTTC
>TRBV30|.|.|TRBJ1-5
CAWSPRPLNSNQPQHF
TGTGCCTGGAGTCCTCGGCCCCTAAATAGCAATCAGCCCCAGCATTTT
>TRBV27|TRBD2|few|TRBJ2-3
CASSFFPVQPGLAAADTQYF
TGTGCCAGCAGTTTTTTTCCCGTACAGCCGGGACTAGCGGCTGCAGATACGCAGTATTTT
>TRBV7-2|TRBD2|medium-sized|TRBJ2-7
CASSFTSGRGYEQYF
TGTGCCAGCAGCTTTACCAGCGGGAGGGGGTACGAGCAGTACTTC
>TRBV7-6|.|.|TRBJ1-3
CASSLDINTIYF
TGTGCCAGCAGCTTAGACATAAACACCATATATTTT
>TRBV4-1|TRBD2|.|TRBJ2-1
CASSHGVVGRLGNEQFF
TGCGCCAGCAGCCATGGCGTTGTCGGGAGGTTGGGGAATGAGCAGTTCTTC
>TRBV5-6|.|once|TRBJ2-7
CASSLEVRTEYEQYF
TGTGCCAGCAGCTTGGAGGTGCGGACGGAGTACGAGCAGTACTTC
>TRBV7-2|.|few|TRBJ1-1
CASSRQMNTEAFF
TGTGCCAGCAGCAGACAGATGAACACTGAAGCTTTCTTT
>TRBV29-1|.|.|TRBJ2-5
CSVEGLQETQYF
TGCAGCGTTGAGGGGCTACAAGAGACCCAGTACTTC
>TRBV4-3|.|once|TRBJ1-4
CASSQDPGPRVAEKLFF
TGCGCCAGCAGCCAAGATCCGGGGCCGAGGGTTGCGGAAAAACTGTTTTTT
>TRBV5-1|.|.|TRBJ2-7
CASRGGEGGSYEQYF
TGCGCCAGCAGGGGAGGAGAGGGAGGCTCCTACGAGCAGTACTTC
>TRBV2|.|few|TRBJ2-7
CASSLAYEQYF
TGTGCCAGCAGTCTCGCCTACGAGCAGTACTTC
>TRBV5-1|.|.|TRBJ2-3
CASSLGQEWADTQYF
TGCGCCAGCAGCTTGGGACAAGAGTGGGCAGATACGCAGTATTTT